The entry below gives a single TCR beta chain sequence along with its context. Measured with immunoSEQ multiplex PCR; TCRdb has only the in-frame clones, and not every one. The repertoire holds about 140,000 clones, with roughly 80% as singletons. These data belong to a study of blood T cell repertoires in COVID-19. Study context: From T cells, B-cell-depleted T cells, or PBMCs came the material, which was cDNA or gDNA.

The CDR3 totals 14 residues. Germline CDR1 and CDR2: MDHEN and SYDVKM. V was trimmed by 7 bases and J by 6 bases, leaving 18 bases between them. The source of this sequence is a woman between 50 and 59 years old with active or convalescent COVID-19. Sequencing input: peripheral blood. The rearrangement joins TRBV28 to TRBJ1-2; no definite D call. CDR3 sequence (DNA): TGTGCCAGCACCCAAGGCGGCAGTAGCAATGGCTACACCTTC. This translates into CASTQGGSSNGYTF.